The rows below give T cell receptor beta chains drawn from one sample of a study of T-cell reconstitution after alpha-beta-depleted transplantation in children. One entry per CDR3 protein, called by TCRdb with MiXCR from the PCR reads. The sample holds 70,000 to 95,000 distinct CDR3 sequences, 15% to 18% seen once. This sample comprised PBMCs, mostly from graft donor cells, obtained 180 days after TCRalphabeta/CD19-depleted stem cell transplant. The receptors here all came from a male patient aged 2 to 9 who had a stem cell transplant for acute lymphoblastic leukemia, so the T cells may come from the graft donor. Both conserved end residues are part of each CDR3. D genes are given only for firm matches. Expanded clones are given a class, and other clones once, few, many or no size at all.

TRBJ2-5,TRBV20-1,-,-,TGCAGTGCTAGAGCCTCCCCCGCCGGGACCCAGTACTTC,CSARASPAGTQYF
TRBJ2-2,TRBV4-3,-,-,TGCGCCAGCAGCCACGGTAACTTCGGGGCATCCACCGGGGAGCTGTTTTTT,CASSHGNFGASTGELFF
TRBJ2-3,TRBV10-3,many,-,TGTGCCATCAGTGAGGGGCTTCCCAATACGCAGTATTTT,CAISEGLPNTQYF
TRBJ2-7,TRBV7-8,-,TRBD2,TGTGCCAGCAGCCCGGCGGGGGGCTACGAGCAGTACTTC,CASSPAGGYEQYF
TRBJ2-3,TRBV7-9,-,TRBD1,TGTGCCAGCAGCTTAGCGACAGGGACGAGGGCGGATACGCAGTATTTT,CASSLATGTRADTQYF
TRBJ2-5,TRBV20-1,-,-,TGCAGTGCTGCCTTGGGCTCCCAAGAGACCCAGTACTTC,CSAALGSQETQYF
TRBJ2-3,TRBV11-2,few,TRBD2,TGTGCCAGCAGCTTTAAGCGGGGGGCAGTCACAGATACGCAGTATTTT,CASSFKRGAVTDTQYF
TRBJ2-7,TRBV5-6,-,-,TGTGCCAGCAGCTTGGCGAGCTCGGGCGAGCAGTACTTC,CASSLASSGEQYF
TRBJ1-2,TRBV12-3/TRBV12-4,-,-,TGTGCCAGCCATCCAAATACAGCAACCTATGGCTACCCCTTC,CASHPNTATYGYPF
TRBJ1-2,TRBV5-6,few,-,TGTGCCAGCAGCTTGGCCGGGCAGGGACGGGTATATGGCTACACCTTC,CASSLAGQGRVYGYTF
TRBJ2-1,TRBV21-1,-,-,TGTGCCAGCAGGGCAGGGAACAATGAGCAGTTCTTC,CASRAGNNEQFF
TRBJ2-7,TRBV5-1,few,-,TGCGCCAGCAGCGAGATCCCATCCTACGAGCAGTACTTC,CASSEIPSYEQYF
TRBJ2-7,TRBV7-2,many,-,TGTGCCAGCAGCTTAGTTATTTCGTCCCACGAGCAGTACTTC,CASSLVISSHEQYF
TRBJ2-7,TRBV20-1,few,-,TGCAGCCACCCGGGGAGAGGGCCCTACGAGCAGTACTTC,CSHPGRGPYEQYF
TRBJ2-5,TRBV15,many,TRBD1,TGTGCCACCAGCAGGGACAGGGGGGTCCAAGAGACCCAGTACTTC,CATSRDRGVQETQYF
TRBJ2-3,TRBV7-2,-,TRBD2,TGTGCCAGCAGTTCAGCGGGGGGCTATGCTAGCACAGATACGCAGTATTTT,CASSSAGGYASTDTQYF
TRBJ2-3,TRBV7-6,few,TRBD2,TGTGCCAGCAGGCTAGCGGGGCTCACAGATACGCAGTATTTT,CASRLAGLTDTQYF
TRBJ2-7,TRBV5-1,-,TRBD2,TGCGCCAGCAGCCACCGACTAGCGGATAGCTACGAGCAGTACTTC,CASSHRLADSYEQYF